These T cell receptor beta chains were read from a single sample in a study of cytomegalovirus exposure and HLA in healthy donors. TCRdb keeps only in-frame clones here, not all; method: immunoSEQ multiplex PCR. The repertoire holds about 120,000 clones, with approximately 79% as singletons. The sequencing input was PBMCs. Receptors originate from a man in his fifties or sixties in good health and CMV-seropositive. Both conserved end residues are part of each CDR3. D genes are given only for firm matches. Clone size is given for some rows only: seen once, a few or many times, or a class if the clone is expanded.

.	.	TRBV6-5	TRBJ2-3	CASSYSLPSYTDTQYF	TGTGCCAGCAGTTACAGCCTACCCTCATACACAGATACGCAGTATTTT
TRBD1	.	TRBV19	TRBJ2-7	CASSVSGTGDYEQYF	TGTGCCAGTAGTGTATCCGGGACAGGGGATTACGAGCAGTACTTC
TRBD1	.	TRBV5-1	TRBJ1-1	CASSLGQGETEAFF	TGCGCCAGCAGCTTGGGTCAGGGGGAGACTGAAGCTTTCTTT
TRBD1	.	TRBV10-2	TRBJ1-1	CASSESYGTGFAFF	TGCGCCAGCAGTGAGTCGTACGGGACAGGGTTCGCTTTCTTT
.	.	TRBV19	TRBJ2-2	CASSIDSPGTLNTGELFF	TGTGCCAGTAGTATAGACTCCCCAGGGACTCTGAACACCGGGGAGCTGTTTTTT
TRBD1	.	TRBV5-1	TRBJ2-7	CASSSRQGAGYEQYF	TGCGCCAGCAGCTCCCGACAGGGGGCGGGTTACGAGCAGTACTTC
.	few	TRBV2	TRBJ2-3	CASRANFGRASSTDTQYF	TGTGCCAGCAGGGCGAATTTTGGCAGGGCCTCCAGCACAGATACGCAGTATTTT
.	.	TRBV21-1	TRBJ2-5	CASTPRETQYF	TGTGCCAGCACCCCTAGGGAGACCCAGTACTTC
TRBD2	.	TRBV7-2	TRBJ2-5	CASRSAGEVTQYF	TGTGCCAGCAGGTCAGCGGGGGAGGTGACCCAGTACTTC
.	.	TRBV7-8	TRBJ2-7	CASSLFIGAGYEQYF	TGTGCCAGCAGCTTATTCATAGGGGCCGGGTACGAGCAGTACTTC
TRBD2	.	TRBV13	TRBJ2-3	CASSSSLAGATDTQYF	TGTGCCAGCAGCTCGTCCTTAGCGGGGGCCACAGATACGCAGTATTTT
.	.	TRBV28	TRBJ2-5	CASSTPTGFQETQYF	TGTGCTAGCAGTACACCGACAGGCTTCCAAGAGACCCAGTACTTC
.	.	TRBV27	TRBJ1-2	CASSLPGRAFYGYTF	TGTGCCAGCAGTTTACCAGGGAGGGCTTTCTATGGCTACACCTTC
.	.	TRBV6-6	TRBJ2-5	CASSYQGPSEQYF	TGTGCCAGCAGTTACCAAGGTCCCTCGGAGCAGTACTTC
.	.	TRBV29-1	TRBJ1-2	CSFLGGGANPNYGYTF	TGCAGCTTCCTGGGAGGGGGGGCTAATCCAAACTATGGCTACACCTTC
TRBD2	few	TRBV25-1	TRBJ2-5	CASSELPSGGETQYF	TGTGCCAGCAGTGAACTACCTAGCGGGGGGGAGACCCAGTACTTC
.	.	TRBV5-6	TRBJ1-5	CASSLGQINQPQHF	TGTGCCAGCAGCTTGGGACAGATCAATCAGCCCCAGCATTTT
.	few	TRBV7-9	TRBJ1-2	CASSQRAGYGYTF	TGTGCCAGCAGTCAGAGGGCAGGTTATGGCTACACCTTC
.	.	TRBV2	TRBJ1-2	CASSEVQGTYGYTF	TGTGCCAGCAGTGAAGTACAGGGAACCTATGGCTACACCTTC
.	.	TRBV11-2	TRBJ1-1	CASSLDPGMNTEAFF	TGTGCCAGCAGCTTAGACCCGGGGATGAACACTGAAGCTTTCTTT
TRBD1	.	TRBV7-2	TRBJ2-7	CASSSPTGRYEQYF	TGTGCCAGCAGCTCACCGACAGGGCGCTACGAGCAGTACTTC
TRBD1	.	TRBV4-3	TRBJ1-1	CASSRGGPGQGNREAFF	TGCGCCAGCAGCCGAGGGGGTCCGGGACAGGGAAACCGGGAAGCTTTCTTT
TRBD2	.	TRBV15	TRBJ2-1	CATSRPIGTSGNEQFF	TGTGCCACCAGCAGACCCATCGGGACTAGCGGGAATGAGCAGTTCTTC
.	.	TRBV18	TRBJ1-1	CASTRGVNTEAFF	TGTGCCAGTACGCGCGGGGTAAACACTGAAGCTTTCTTT
.	.	TRBV27	TRBJ2-7	CASSLSVSSYEQYF	TGTGCCAGCAGTTTATCGGTTAGCTCCTACGAGCAGTACTTC
.	.	TRBV19	TRBJ1-6	CASSTQQGTGSPLHF	TGTGCCAGTAGTACCCAACAGGGAACTGGGTCACCCCTCCACTTT
TRBD2	.	TRBV29-1	TRBJ2-5	CSVRWLAGGGETQYF	TGCAGCGTTAGGTGGCTAGCGGGAGGGGGAGAGACCCAGTACTTC
TRBD2	.	TRBV7-2	TRBJ2-7	CASSSSGRRGEQYF	TGTGCCAGCAGCTCTAGCGGGAGGAGAGGCGAGCAGTACTTC
.	few	TRBV7-2	TRBJ2-5	CASSNFGQGETQYF	TGTGCCAGCAGTAATTTTGGGCAGGGGGAGACCCAGTACTTC
TRBD2	once	TRBV2	TRBJ2-1	CASNQRGNEQFF	TGTGCCAGCAACCAGCGGGGCAATGAGCAGTTCTTC
.	.	TRBV7-2	TRBJ2-5	CASSSPGLRGTQYF	TGTGCCAGCAGCTCCCCGGGACTTCGGGGGACCCAGTACTTC
.	.	TRBV5-1	TRBJ2-5	CASSLGLTQETQYF	TGCGCCAGCAGCCTAGGACTAACCCAAGAGACCCAGTACTTC
.	.	TRBV7-9	TRBJ2-1	CASSLGSYRASFHNEQFF	TGTGCCAGCAGCCTAGGATCTTACAGGGCCAGCTTCCACAATGAGCAGTTCTTC
.	.	TRBV6-5	TRBJ1-2	CASTNSYGYTF	TGTGCCAGCACTAATAGCTATGGCTACACCTTC
TRBD1	.	TRBV7-6	TRBJ2-1	CASSLVTGAYNEQFF	TGTGCCAGCAGCTTAGTAACAGGGGCCTACAATGAGCAGTTCTTC
.	.	TRBV27	TRBJ2-7	CASSGLGGSYEQYF	TGTGCCAGCAGCGGATTAGGGGGCTCCTACGAGCAGTACTTC
TRBD1	.	TRBV6-1	TRBJ2-7	CASSENRGREQYF	TGTGCCAGCAGTGAAAACAGGGGGCGCGAGCAGTACTTC
.	.	TRBV4-3	TRBJ2-1	CASSQNPRGWQFF	TGCGCCAGCAGCCAAAATCCCAGGGGCTGGCAGTTCTTC
.	.	TRBV19	TRBJ1-2	CASFFPGFYNYGYTF	TGTGCCAGTTTTTTCCCGGGGTTTTATAACTATGGCTACACCTTC
TRBD2	.	TRBV4-3	TRBJ2-7	CASSHTGTTNSYEQYF	TGCGCCAGCAGCCACACCGGGACTACAAATTCCTACGAGCAGTACTTC
TRBD1	.	TRBV18	TRBJ2-2	CASSPGQGATGELFF	TGTGCCAGCTCACCAGGACAGGGGGCAACCGGGGAGCTGTTTTTT
.	.	TRBV27	TRBJ1-5	CASSLSRGNQPQHF	TGTGCCAGCAGCCTTTCGCGGGGCAATCAGCCCCAGCATTTT
.	.	TRBV7-2	TRBJ2-5	CASSLNRRETQYF	TGTGCCAGCAGCTTAAACAGACGGGAGACCCAGTACTTC
.	.	TRBV14	TRBJ1-2	CASSQVGQAVLYGYTF	TGTGCCAGCAGCCAAGTTGGGCAGGCCGTACTCTATGGCTACACCTTC
TRBD2	once	TRBV28	TRBJ2-3	CASSPLAGEIDTQYF	TGTGCCAGCAGTCCATTAGCGGGAGAGATCGATACGCAGTATTTT
.	.	TRBV6-5	TRBJ2-4	CASSPRGIQNIQYF	TGTGCCAGCAGCCCCCGAGGGATACAAAACATTCAGTACTTC
.	once	TRBV5-1	TRBJ1-2	CASSFAGSEHGYTF	TGCGCCAGCAGCTTTGCAGGGTCGGAGCATGGCTACACCTTC
.	few	TRBV7-2	TRBJ2-5	CASSYQGGYETQYF	TGTGCCAGCAGCTATCAAGGGGGTTACGAGACCCAGTACTTC
.	.	TRBV5-6	TRBJ2-5	CASSLEGRWRAAYQETQYF	TGTGCCAGCAGCTTGGAAGGCCGGTGGCGGGCAGCTTACCAAGAGACCCAGTACTTC
TRBD1	.	TRBV11-2	TRBJ1-5	CASSLQGAQPQHF	TGTGCCAGCAGCTTACAGGGGGCACAGCCCCAGCATTTT
TRBD1	.	TRBV6-5	TRBJ1-2	CASGDREIGGYTF	TGTGCCAGCGGTGACAGGGAGATCGGTGGCTACACCTTC
TRBD1	.	TRBV7-2	TRBJ1-2	CASRLQGIGYTF	TGTGCCAGCAGGCTACAGGGGATCGGCTACACCTTC
.	.	TRBV19	TRBJ1-5	CASSSTSNQPQHF	TGTGCCAGTAGTAGCACAAGCAATCAGCCCCAGCATTTT